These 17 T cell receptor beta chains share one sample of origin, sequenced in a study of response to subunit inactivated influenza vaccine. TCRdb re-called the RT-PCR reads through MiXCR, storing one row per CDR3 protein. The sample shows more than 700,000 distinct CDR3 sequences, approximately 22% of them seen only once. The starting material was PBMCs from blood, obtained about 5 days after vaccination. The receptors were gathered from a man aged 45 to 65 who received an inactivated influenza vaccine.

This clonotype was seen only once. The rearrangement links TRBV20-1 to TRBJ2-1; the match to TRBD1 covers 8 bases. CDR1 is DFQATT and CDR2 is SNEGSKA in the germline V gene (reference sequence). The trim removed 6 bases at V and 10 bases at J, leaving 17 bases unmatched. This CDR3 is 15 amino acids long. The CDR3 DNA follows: TGCAGTGCCCAAAACTCCGGGACAGGCTCGGGGGAGCAGTTCTTC. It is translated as CSAQNSGTGSGEQFF.

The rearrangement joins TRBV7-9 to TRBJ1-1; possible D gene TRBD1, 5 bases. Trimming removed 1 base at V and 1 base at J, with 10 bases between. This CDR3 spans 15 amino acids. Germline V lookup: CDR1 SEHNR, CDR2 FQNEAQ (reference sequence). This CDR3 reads CASSLGGTENTEAFF. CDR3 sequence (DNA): TGTGCCAGCAGCTTAGGAGGGACGGAGAACACTGAAGCTTTCTTT.

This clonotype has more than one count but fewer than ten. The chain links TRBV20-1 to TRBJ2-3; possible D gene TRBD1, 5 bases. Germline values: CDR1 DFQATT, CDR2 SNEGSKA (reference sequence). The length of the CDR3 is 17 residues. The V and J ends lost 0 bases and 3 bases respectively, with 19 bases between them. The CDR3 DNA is TGCAGTGCTAGAGATCTTTCGACAGAGATTGTTACAGATACGCAGTATTTT. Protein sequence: CSARDLSTEIVTDTQYF.

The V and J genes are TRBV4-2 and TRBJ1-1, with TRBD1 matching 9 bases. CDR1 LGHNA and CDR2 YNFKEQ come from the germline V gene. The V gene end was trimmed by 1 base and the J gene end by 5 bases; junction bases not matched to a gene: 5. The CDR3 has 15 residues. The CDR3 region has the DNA TGTGCCAGCAGCCAAGGAAGGGACAGGGAAACTGAAGCTTTCTTT. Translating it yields CASSQGRDRETEAFF.

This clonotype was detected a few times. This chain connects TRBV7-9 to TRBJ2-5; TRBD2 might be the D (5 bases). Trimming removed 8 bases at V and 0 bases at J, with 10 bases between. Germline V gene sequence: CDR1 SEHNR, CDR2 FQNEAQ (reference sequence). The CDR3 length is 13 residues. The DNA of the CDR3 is TGTGCCAGCGGCGGGCGGAACCAAGAGACCCAGTACTTC. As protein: CASGGRNQETQYF. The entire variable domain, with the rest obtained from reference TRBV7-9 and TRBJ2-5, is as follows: DTGVSQNPRHKITKRGQNVTFRCDPISEHNRLYWYRQTLGQGPEFLTYFQNEAQLEKSRLLSDRFSAERPKGSFSTLEIQRTEQGDSAMYLCASGGRNQETQYFGPGTRLLVL.

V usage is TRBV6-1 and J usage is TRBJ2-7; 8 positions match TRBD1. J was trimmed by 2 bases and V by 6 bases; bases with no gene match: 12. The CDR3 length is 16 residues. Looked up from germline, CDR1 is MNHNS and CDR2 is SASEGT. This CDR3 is CASREQDRGHTYEQYF. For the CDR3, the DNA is TGTGCCAGCAGGGAACAAGACAGGGGTCACACCTACGAGCAGTACTTC.

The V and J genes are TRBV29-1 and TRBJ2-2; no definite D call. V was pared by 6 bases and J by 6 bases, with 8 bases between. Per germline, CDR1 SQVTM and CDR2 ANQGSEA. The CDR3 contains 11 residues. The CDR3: CSVAVAGELFF. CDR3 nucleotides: TGCAGCGTGGCTGTCGCCGGGGAGCTGTTTTTT.

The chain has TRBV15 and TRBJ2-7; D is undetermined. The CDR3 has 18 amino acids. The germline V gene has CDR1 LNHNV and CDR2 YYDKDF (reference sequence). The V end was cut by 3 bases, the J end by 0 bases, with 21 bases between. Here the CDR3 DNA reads TGTGCCACCAGCAGCTCGGGTGCCTCCGAATTCTTCTCCTACGAGCAGTACTTC. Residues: CATSSSGASEFFSYEQYF.

This chain's CDR3 is CASSLVGGPQHF. CDR3 in DNA: TGTGCCAGCAGTTTAGTTGGGGGGCCCCAGCATTTT. The chain uses TRBV12-3 or TRBV12-4 and TRBJ1-5, with a weak D call TRBD1 (5 bases). The V end lost 1 base, the J end lost 9 bases, and 7 bases lay between the germline ends. This CDR3 has 12 residues.

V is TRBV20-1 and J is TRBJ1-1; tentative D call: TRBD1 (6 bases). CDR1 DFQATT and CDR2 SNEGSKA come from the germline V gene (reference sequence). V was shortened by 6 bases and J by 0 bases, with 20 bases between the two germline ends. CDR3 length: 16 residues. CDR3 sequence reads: CSAAGQPGRLNTEAFF. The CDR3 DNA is TGCAGTGCCGCCGGACAGCCTGGACGATTGAACACTGAAGCTTTCTTT.

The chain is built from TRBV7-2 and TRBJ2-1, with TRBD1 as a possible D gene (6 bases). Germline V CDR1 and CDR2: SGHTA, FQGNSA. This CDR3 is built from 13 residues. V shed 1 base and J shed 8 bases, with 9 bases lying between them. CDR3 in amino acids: CASSLVGAYEQFF. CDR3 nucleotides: TGTGCCAGCAGCTTAGTGGGGGCCTATGAGCAGTTCTTC.

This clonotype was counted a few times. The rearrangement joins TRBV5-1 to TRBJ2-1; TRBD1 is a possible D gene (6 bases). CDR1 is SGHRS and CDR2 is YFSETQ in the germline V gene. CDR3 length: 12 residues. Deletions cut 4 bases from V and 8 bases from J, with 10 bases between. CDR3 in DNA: TGCGCCAGCAGCCACAGGGTCCATGAGCAGTTCTTC. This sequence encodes CASSHRVHEQFF.

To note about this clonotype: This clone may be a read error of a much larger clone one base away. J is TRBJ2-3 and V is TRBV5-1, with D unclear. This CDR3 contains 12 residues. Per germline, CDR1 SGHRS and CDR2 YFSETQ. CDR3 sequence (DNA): TGCGCCAGCGGCTTCGCGCAAGATACGCAGTATTTT. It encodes CASGFAQDTQYF.

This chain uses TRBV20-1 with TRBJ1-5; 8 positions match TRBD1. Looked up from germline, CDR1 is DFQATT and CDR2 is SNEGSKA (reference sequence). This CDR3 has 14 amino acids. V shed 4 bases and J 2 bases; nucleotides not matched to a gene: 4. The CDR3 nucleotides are TGCAGTGCTAAAGACAGGGGTGGCAATCAGCCCCAGCATTTT. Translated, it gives CSAKDRGGNQPQHF.

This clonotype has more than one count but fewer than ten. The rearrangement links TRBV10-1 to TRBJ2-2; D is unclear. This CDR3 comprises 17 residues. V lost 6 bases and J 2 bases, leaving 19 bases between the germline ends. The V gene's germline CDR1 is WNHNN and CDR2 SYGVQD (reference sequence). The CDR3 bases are TGCGCCAGCAGCGAAAGAGAATTACGACCCAACACCGGGGAGCTGTTTTTT. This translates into CASSERELRPNTGELFF.

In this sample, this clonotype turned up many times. This chain's CDR3 is CASRYRGGYTF. The CDR3 nucleotides are TGTGCCAGCAGATATAGAGGGGGCTACACCTTC. The rearrangement uses TRBV12-3 or TRBV12-4 and TRBJ1-2; no clear D. V gave up 6 bases and J gave up 8 bases, with 10 bases separating them. There are 11 residues in the CDR3.

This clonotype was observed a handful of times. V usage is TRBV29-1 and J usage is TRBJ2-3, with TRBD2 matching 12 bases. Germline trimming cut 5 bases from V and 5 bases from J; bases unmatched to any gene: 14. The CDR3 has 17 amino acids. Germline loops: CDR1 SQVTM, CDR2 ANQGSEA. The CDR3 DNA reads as TGCAGCGTTACCGCTAATCTAGCGGGAGGGCTGGGAGATACGCAGTATTTT. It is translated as CSVTANLAGGLGDTQYF.